This T cell receptor (beta chain) is from a study of CD8+CD57+ T cells in acquired aplastic anemia. All sequencing subjects had displayed CD8+CD57+ cell expansion on flow cytometry. For CDR3 and TCR beta VDJ profiling, genomic DNA was the template used. TCRdb redid the calling of the reads with MiXCR, one entry per CDR3 protein. The sample includes just over 150,000 distinct CDR3 sequences, 40% to 50% seen only once; the top ten take 25% to 40%. This clonotype was seen more than once but under ten times. Germline V CDR1 and CDR2: SNHLY, FYNNEI. Trimming left V 4 bases short and J 0 bases short, with 10 bases between. The CDR3 consists of 15 residues.

The source material was sorted CD4+, CD8+, or CD8+CD57+ T cells (not recorded which) from PBMCs. The chain joins TRBV2 to TRBJ1-3; D may be TRBD1 (6 bases). This clonotype was obtained from a human donor with aplastic anemia. CDR3 DNA sequence: TGTGCCAGCAGTGCCGGACAGAGCTCTGGAAACACCATATATTTT. This translates into CASSAGQSSGNTIYF.